This entry features one TCR beta chain sequence. Original processing methods: Amplifying reference gene primers gave estimates of nucleated cell counts. Clones were sequenced by immunoSEQ multiplex PCR, and TCRdb holds only the in-frame ones, with some missing. V, J and clone size reflect that table, while D and trimming were determined from the DNA. Of about 90,000 clones in the sample, around 94% are singletons; the top ten hold under 7.5%. The data stem from a study of blood T cell repertoires in COVID-19. The CDR3 length is 16 residues. Germline V gene data show CDR1 as MDHEN and CDR2 as SYDVKM. Trimming at V came to 3 bases and at J to 2 bases, leaving 7 bases not matched to a gene.

The sequenced sample was peripheral blood. The chain has TRBV28 and TRBJ2-3, with 8 bases lining up with TRBD1. This TCR came from a woman aged 55-70 years with active COVID-19. CDR3 region: CASSFRRGPNTDTQYF. In DNA form, the CDR3 reads TGTGCCAGCAGTTTCCGCAGGGGGCCTAACACAGATACGCAGTATTTT.